A single sample gave rise to the 13 T cell receptor beta chains below, sequenced in a study of spatial heterogeneity in lung cancer (dated by TCRdb to about 2019). The paper as a whole reports these results and caveats: A correlation was observed between the number of expanded intratumoral alpha and beta TCRs and the tumor nonsynonymous mutation count.

Their target antigens are unknown. To prepare the library, 5' RACE was applied. Instrument on record: NextSeq 500. Using fastp trimming at Q25 and MiXCR clonotype assembly, TCRdb reanalyzed the public sequencing data and kept in-frame beta chains. Entries that share a CDR3 protein sequence are merged under the most common genes and DNA. The sample table holds approximately 5,000 distinct CDR3 sequences, of which about 20% were seen once. 8% to 10% of the sample comes from the top ten. The sample's time point label, decoded: sample taken at primary tumor resection. The sequenced sample was lung tumor tissue, obtained at surgery. These receptors were collected from a male donor with early-stage non-small cell lung cancer.

The chain recombines TRBV9 with TRBJ1-2; no definite D call. CDR1 SGDLS and CDR2 YYNGEE come from the germline V gene. This CDR3 is built from 11 residues. V shed 1 base and J shed 2 bases, with 0 bases lying between them. Here the CDR3 reads CASSVNYGYTF. The CDR3 nucleotides are TGTGCCAGCAGCGTAAACTATGGCTACACCTTC.

The chain has TRBV6-5 and TRBJ2-5, with 8 bases matching TRBD2. With 7 bases clipped from V and 5 bases from J, the junction kept 12 bases outside the gene matches. CDR3 length: 15 residues. CDR1 is MNHEY, CDR2 SVGAGI, per germline. CDR3 nucleotide sequence: TGTGCCAGCACCCTGGGAGCGGGAGATCGCGAGACCCAGTACTTC. This encodes CASTLGAGDRETQYF.

The chain carries TRBV18 and TRBJ1-3; D possibly corresponds to TRBD1 (5 bases). The germline gives CDR1 KGHSH, CDR2 LQKENI. The CDR3 extends over 14 amino acids. The V and J ends lost 4 bases and 4 bases respectively, with 11 bases between them. CDR3 nucleotide sequence: TGTGCCAGCTCACGTCTAGGGGACGGAAACACCATATATTTT. Translation: CASSRLGDGNTIYF.

V gene TRBV29-1 combines with J gene TRBJ1-5, with TRBD1 matching 8 bases. The J segment lost 2 bases and the V segment lost 6 bases, leaving 3 bases of the junction unmatched. Germline loops: CDR1 SQVTM, CDR2 ANQGSEA. The CDR3 sequence is 13 residues long. The CDR3 sequence is CSVLTGGNQPQHF. The DNA of the CDR3 is TGCAGCGTGTTGACAGGGGGCAATCAGCCCCAGCATTTT.

The chain is built from TRBV7-2 and TRBJ2-4; D call uncertain. With 1 base removed from V and 5 bases from J, the gap between germline ends came to 6 bases. The CDR3 is 13 residues long. Germline values: CDR1 SGHTA, CDR2 FQGNSA. The CDR3, as DNA: TGTGCCAGCAGCTTAGGGCTAGAAAACATTCAGTACTTC. Its translation is CASSLGLENIQYF.

In its sample, this clonotype was seen many times. V gene TRBV6-6 combines with J gene TRBJ2-7, with 10 nucleotides matching TRBD2. V dropped 2 bases and J dropped 3; count of bases not matched to a gene: 7. Germline-derived CDR1 and CDR2 are MNHNY and SVGAGI (reference sequence). CDR3 length equals 16 residues. Written as DNA, the CDR3 is TGTGCCAGCAGTTACGCGGGAACTAGCGGGAACTACGAGCAGTACTTC. It yields the protein CASSYAGTSGNYEQYF.

This clonotype ranks as large. This chain links TRBV7-7 with TRBJ2-1, with TRBD1 matching over 8 bases. In germline, CDR1 is SSHAT, CDR2 FNYEAQ (reference sequence). After removal of 4 bases from V and 9 bases from J, the junction contained 8 bases not matched to a gene. There are 14 residues in the CDR3. CDR3 residues: CASSSGTGAGEQFF. DNA for the CDR3: TGTGCCAGCAGCTCTGGGACAGGTGCGGGTGAGCAGTTCTTC.

This clonotype was seen many times. The chain recombines TRBV28 with TRBJ1-2; D not resolved. Germline assignment: CDR1 MDHEN and CDR2 SYDVKM. Deletions cut 3 bases from V and 1 base from J, with 6 bases between. This CDR3 region has 13 residues. CDR3 DNA: TGTGCCAGCAGTTTTGGCCTTAACTATGGCTACACCTTC. Amino acid sequence: CASSFGLNYGYTF.

CDR3 sequence (DNA): TGTGCCAGCAGTTACCCCGGGCTAGCGGGGGATGGGGGTACGCAGTATTTT. Its translation: CASSYPGLAGDGGTQYF. The gene calls are TRBV6-6 and TRBJ2-3, with 10 bases aligning to TRBD2. Germline V CDR1 and CDR2: MNHNY, SVGAGI (reference sequence). V was clipped by 2 bases and J by 8 bases; unmatched bases: 13. This CDR3 is 17 amino acids long.

In this sample, this clonotype turned up a few times. The rearrangement joins TRBV20-1 to TRBJ1-4; D is ambiguous. The CDR3 loop spans 17 amino acids. Trimming left V 1 base short and J 4 bases short, with 19 bases between. Germline V CDR1 and CDR2: DFQATT, SNEGSKA (reference sequence). The CDR3 DNA follows: TGCAGTGCTAGAGGCTCTATTGGCAGGAGCGATAATGAAAAACTGTTTTTT. Its translation is CSARGSIGRSDNEKLFF.

Written as DNA, the CDR3 is TGTGCCAGCAGTACGGATGCTCAAAAGACCCAGTACTTC. Protein product: CASSTDAQKTQYF. This chain links TRBV27 with TRBJ2-5; D is uncertain. The germline CDR1 and CDR2 sequences are MNHEY and SMNVEV (reference sequence). The CDR3 consists of 13 residues. V lost 5 bases, J lost 6 bases, and 13 bases lay in between.

This chain joins TRBV3-1 and TRBJ2-4; the D gene is possibly TRBD2 (5 bases). The germline CDR1 and CDR2 sequences are LGHDT and YNNKEL (reference sequence). The CDR3 totals 12 residues. V was cut by 1 base and J by 7 bases, with 5 bases left in between. The CDR3 DNA sequence: TGTGCCAGCAGCCAAGGCGGGAACATTCAGTACTTC. Its protein is CASSQGGNIQYF.

The J gene is TRBJ1-5, the V gene TRBV6-6; D is perhaps TRBD1 (5 bases). The V and J ends lost 5 bases and 2 bases respectively, with 10 bases between them. The CDR3 totals 14 residues. Germline CDR1 and CDR2: MNHNY and SVGAGI (reference sequence). The CDR3 nucleotides are TGTGCCAGCAGTCTCCGGGACGGCAATCAGCCCCAGCATTTT. It is translated as CASSLRDGNQPQHF.